This TCR beta chain was found in a study of cytomegalovirus exposure and HLA in healthy donors. The study's findings and limits: The records held CMV serostatus as the only immune exposure information. There was a cluster of highly shared sequence variants that was likely a sequencing artifact. What TCR beta sequences reportedly achieved was accurate prediction of HLA-A and HLA-B alleles in most subjects.

Germline-derived CDR1 and CDR2 are MNHEY and SMNVEV (reference sequence). Deletions cut 5 bases from V and 6 bases from J, with 22 bases between. This CDR3 is 16 amino acids long. This clone was found once. Its target is not known. The PCR was carried out with 60 Vbeta primers and 13 Jbeta primers. Sequencing used immunoSEQ multiplex PCR; TCRdb keeps in-frame clones, though not all of them. The table shows approximately 60,000 clones, with approximately 83% occurring only once. Input material: PBMCs. The sequence derives from a man between 25 and 39 years old in good health and CMV-seronegative. The V gene is TRBV27, the J gene TRBJ1-2; D is perhaps TRBD1 (6 bases). CDR3 DNA: TGTGCCAGCAGTCCAACCCCCCTTCAGGGGATTAATGGCTACACCTTC. Its translation: CASSPTPLQGINGYTF.